A selection of T cell receptor beta chains follows, all from one sample in a study of identical twins. TCRdb redid the calling of the 5' RACE reads with MiXCR, one entry per CDR3 protein. The sample records under 1 million distinct CDR3 sequences, roughly an eighth being singletons. The same data also went into a second study, on yellow fever vaccine responses in identical twins.

The sample was PBMCs. These TCRs come from a woman younger than 30 in good health. CDR3s include the opening cysteine and the closing phenylalanine or tryptophan. The order of the fields is V gene, J gene, clone size, D gene, CDR3 protein, CDR3 DNA. The D gene is left open where the match is weak. Where a row states a size, it is once, few, many or the class of an expanded clone; other rows omit it.

>TRBV24-1|TRBJ2-1|-|-
CATSDLGRDNEQFF
TGTGCCACCAGTGATTTGGGGCGAGACAATGAGCAGTTCTTC
>TRBV5-1|TRBJ2-5|-|-
CASSLPNPGETQYF
TGCGCCAGCAGCTTGCCCAATCCCGGGGAGACCCAGTACTTC
>TRBV6-2/TRBV6-3|TRBJ2-7|many|TRBD2
CASSEISSGVSYEQYF
TGTGCCAGCAGTGAGATCTCTAGCGGGGTTTCCTACGAGCAGTACTTC
>TRBV11-2|TRBJ2-1|-|TRBD2
CASSPILAGASYNEQFF
TGTGCCAGCAGCCCAATATTAGCGGGGGCTTCCTACAATGAGCAGTTCTTT
>TRBV20-1|TRBJ2-1|few|TRBD2
CSAKRTSGIHEQFF
TGCAGTGCAAAAAGGACTAGCGGGATCCATGAGCAGTTCTTC
>TRBV24-1|TRBJ2-2|-|-
CATSDQWTTDAGELFF
TGTGCCACCAGTGACCAATGGACGACAGATGCCGGGGAGCTGTTTTTT
>TRBV18|TRBJ2-1|few|TRBD2
CASSPPVGGGRNEQFF
TGTGCCAGCTCACCACCGGTCGGGGGGGGCAGGAATGAGCAGTTCTTC
>TRBV6-1|TRBJ2-2|-|TRBD1
CASSRDRQGPGELFF
TGTGCCAGCAGCCGAGACCGACAGGGTCCCGGGGAGCTGTTTTTT
>TRBV5-5|TRBJ2-1|many|TRBD1
CASSLSRTGYEQFF
TGTGCCAGCAGCCTATCAAGGACAGGGTATGAGCAGTTCTTC
>TRBV28|TRBJ1-2|few|-
CASSSSGAGYTF
TGTGCCAGCAGTTCCTCAGGAGCCGGCTACACCTTC
>TRBV28|TRBJ1-6|-|-
CASSLSGGSHSPLHF
TGTGCCAGCAGTTTGTCCGGAGGCTCCCATTCACCCCTCCACTTT
>TRBV12-3/TRBV12-4|TRBJ2-7|few|-
CASSFSNEGYEQYF
TGTGCCAGCAGTTTCAGCAACGAGGGTTACGAGCAGTACTTC
>TRBV12-3/TRBV12-4|TRBJ1-5|many|TRBD1
CASSPDRGPHQPQHF
TGTGCCAGCAGTCCTGACAGGGGCCCCCATCAGCCCCAGCATTTT
>TRBV5-6|TRBJ1-3|few|TRBD1
CASSWRTGHTIYF
TGTGCCAGCAGCTGGAGGACAGGCCACACCATATATTTT
>TRBV10-3|TRBJ1-1|few|-
CAISEVGTEAFF
TGTGCCATCAGTGAGGTCGGGACTGAAGCTTTCTTT
>TRBV5-1|TRBJ2-5|-|TRBD2
CASSTSGNRPQETQYF
TGCGCCAGCAGCACTAGCGGGAATAGGCCTCAAGAGACCCAGTACTTC
>TRBV20-1|TRBJ1-3|-|-
CSAGGPGGNTIYF
TGCAGTGCTGGGGGGCCGGGGGGAAACACCATATATTTT
>TRBV27|TRBJ2-5|many|-
CASSFGQGIQETQYF
TGTGCCAGCAGTTTTGGTCAGGGCATCCAAGAGACCCAGTACTTC
>TRBV19|TRBJ2-1|-|-
CASKYRDLYNEQFF
TGTGCCAGTAAATACAGGGACCTATACAATGAGCAGTTCTTC
>TRBV12-3/TRBV12-4|TRBJ2-2|many|-
CASSLAPPGGELFF
TGTGCCAGCAGTCTAGCACCCCCAGGCGGGGAGCTGTTTTTT
>TRBV27|TRBJ2-2|-|-
CASTQDGGSGGELFF
TGTGCCAGCACCCAAGATGGGGGGTCCGGCGGGGAGCTGTTTTTT
>TRBV2|TRBJ2-1|few|-
CASSAASNLNEQFF
TGTGCCAGCAGTGCGGCTAGCAATCTCAATGAGCAGTTCTTC
>TRBV20-1|TRBJ2-5|-|-
CSAGGLKETQYF
TGCAGTGCCGGTGGACTAAAAGAGACCCAGTACTTC
>TRBV18|TRBJ2-1|many|-
CASSPSGYYNEQFF
TGTGCCAGCTCACCCTCCGGGTACTACAATGAGCAGTTCTTC
>TRBV20-1|TRBJ2-5|few|-
CSATDRGRGAVETQYF
TGCAGTGCTACAGACAGGGGTCGGGGGGCTGTGGAGACCCAGTACTTC
>TRBV10-2|TRBJ2-2|few|-
CASSEVREPANTGELFF
TGCGCCAGCAGTGAGGTCAGGGAGCCCGCGAACACCGGGGAGCTGTTTTTT
>TRBV20-1|TRBJ2-1|few|-
CSARNLALTEQFF
TGCAGTGCTAGGAACCTAGCTCTCACTGAGCAGTTCTTC